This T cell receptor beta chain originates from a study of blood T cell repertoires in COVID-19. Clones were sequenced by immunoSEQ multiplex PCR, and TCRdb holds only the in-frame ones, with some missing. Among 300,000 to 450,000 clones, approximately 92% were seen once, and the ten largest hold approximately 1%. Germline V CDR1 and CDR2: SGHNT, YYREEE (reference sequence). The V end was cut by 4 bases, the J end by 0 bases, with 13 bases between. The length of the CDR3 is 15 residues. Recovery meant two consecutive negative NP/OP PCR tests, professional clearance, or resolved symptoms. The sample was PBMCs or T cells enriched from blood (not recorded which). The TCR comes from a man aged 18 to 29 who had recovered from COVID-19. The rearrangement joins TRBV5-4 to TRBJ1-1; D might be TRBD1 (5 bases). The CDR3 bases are TGTGCCAGCAGCCCCGGGGAGGGGATGAACACTGAAGCTTTCTTT. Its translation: CASSPGEGMNTEAFF. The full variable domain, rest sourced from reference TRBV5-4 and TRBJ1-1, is ETGVTQSPTHLIKTRGQQVTLRCSSQSGHNTVSWYQQALGQGPQFIFQYYREEENGRGNFPPRFSGLQFPNYSSELNVNALELDDSALYLCASSPGEGMNTEAFFGQGTRLTVV.